These 18 T cell receptor beta chains were all obtained from the same sample, sequenced in a study of tumor-infiltrating lymphocytes in localized non-small cell lung cancer. Sequencing used immunoSEQ multiplex PCR; TCRdb keeps in-frame clones, though not all of them. Of thousands of clones listed, roughly three quarters were seen once; the top ten hold 13%. The sequenced sample consisted of uninvolved lung tissue not adjacent to the tumor. The receptors originated from a human donor with non-small cell lung cancer.

V gene TRBV10-2 combines with J gene TRBJ1-4; TRBD1 matches at 7 bases. The V gene's germline CDR1 is WSHSY and CDR2 SAAADI. V gave up 3 bases and J gave up 5 bases; unmatched junction bases: 3. CDR3 length: 14 residues. CDR3 protein: CASSDGTVNEKLFF. The DNA of the CDR3 is TGCGCCAGCAGTGACGGGACAGTGAATGAAAAACTGTTTTTT.

This rearrangement joins TRBV28 to TRBJ1-5, with 8 nucleotides matching TRBD1. Germline V gene lookup returns CDR1 MDHEN and CDR2 SYDVKM. J was trimmed by 6 bases and V by 4 bases; bases with no gene match: 5. The CDR3 loop spans 14 amino acids. The CDR3 region is CASSSDREGQPQHF. The CDR3 nucleotides read TGTGCCAGCAGTTCGGACAGGGAAGGTCAGCCCCAGCATTTT.

The rearrangement joins TRBV30 to TRBJ1-2, with TRBD1 as a possible D gene (5 bases). Germline V gene lookup returns CDR1 GTSNPN and CDR2 SVGIG (reference sequence). This CDR3 spans 13 amino acids. With 5 bases removed from V and 4 bases from J, the gap between germline ends came to 14 bases. CDR3 coding DNA: TGTGCCTGGGGTAGATGGGGGACCTATGGCTACACCTTC. As protein: CAWGRWGTYGYTF.

The CDR3, as DNA: TGCAGCGTGAGATACGGCGTAGGAGCTTTCTTT. Its translation is CSVRYGVGAFF. The V call is TRBV29-1, the J call TRBJ1-1; D is uncertain. CDR1 is SQVTM, CDR2 ANQGSEA, per germline. The V and J ends lost 6 bases and 10 bases respectively, with 15 bases between them. The CDR3 runs to 11 residues.

V and J are TRBV7-2 and TRBJ1-1; 9 bases match TRBD1. The CDR3 extends over 14 amino acids. Germline V gene lookup returns CDR1 SGHTA and CDR2 FQGNSA. V was clipped by 7 bases and J by 4 bases; unmatched bases: 7. In DNA form, the CDR3 reads TGTGCCAGCACCCAGGGACAGGGCGGCACTGAAGCTTTCTTT. The encoded protein is CASTQGQGGTEAFF.

The chain couples TRBV6-6 to TRBJ2-7; weak D call: TRBD1 (6 bases). Germline V gene data show CDR1 as MNHNY and CDR2 as SVGAGI (reference sequence). V lost 5 bases and J lost 6, with 11 bases in between. The CDR3 is made up of 12 amino acids. In nucleotides, the CDR3 is TGTGCCAGCAGTCCAGGGGATCGCGAGCAGTACTTC. Translation gives CASSPGDREQYF.

This clone was observed a single time. The rearrangement joins TRBV10-3 to TRBJ2-7; the D is unclear. This CDR3 has 13 amino acids. Germline loops: CDR1 ENHRY, CDR2 SYGVKD. V dropped 6 bases and J dropped 1 base, with 10 bases sitting between them. The CDR3 sequence is CAIRQGLSYEQYF. CDR3 in DNA: TGTGCCATCAGACAAGGGCTTTCCTACGAGCAGTACTTC.

The table lists this clone with a count of one. The chain is built from TRBV7-9 and TRBJ2-7; 8 bases align to TRBD2. With 6 bases clipped from V and 6 bases from J, the junction kept 7 bases outside the gene matches. The CDR3 runs to 13 residues. CDR1 and CDR2 from the germline V gene are SEHNR and FQNEAQ (reference sequence). CDR3: CASRTGLASEQYF. The CDR3 nucleotides are TGTGCCAGCAGAACTGGACTAGCAAGCGAGCAGTACTTC.

This chain links TRBV10-3 with TRBJ2-7; 7 bases match TRBD2. Looked up from germline, CDR1 is ENHRY and CDR2 is SYGVKD. The CDR3 runs 15 residues. The V gene end was trimmed by 4 bases and the J gene end by 5 bases; junction bases not matched to a gene: 11. As DNA, the CDR3 is TGTGCCATCAGTGCCCTAGCGGTAGGGAGAGACGAGCAGTACTTC. Translating it yields CAISALAVGRDEQYF.

CDR3 loop: CASSPFGTGGVTEAFF. As DNA, the CDR3 is TGCGCCAGCAGTCCTTTCGGGACAGGGGGCGTCACTGAAGCTTTCTTT. The gene calls are TRBV10-1 and TRBJ1-1, with 12 bases identical to TRBD1. V trimming: 5 bases; J trimming: 4 bases; junction bases outside the gene matches: 8. The CDR3 contains 16 residues. The V gene's germline CDR1 is WNHNN and CDR2 SYGVQD (reference sequence).

There are a few counts of this clone. This chain uses TRBV30 with TRBJ1-2; unclear D gene. Trimming left V 5 bases short and J 3 bases short, with 10 bases between. There are 12 residues in the CDR3. CDR1 is GTSNPN and CDR2 is SVGIG in the germline V gene (reference sequence). In DNA form, the CDR3 reads TGTGCCTGGTCGCTGGGAGACTATGGCTACACCTTC. Translating gives CAWSLGDYGYTF. The variable domain in full, completed from reference TRBV30 and TRBJ1-2, reads SQTIHQWPATLVQPVGSPLSLECTVEGTSNPNLYWYRQAAGRGLQLLFYSVGIGQISSEVPQNLSASRPQDRQFILSSKKLLLSDSGFYLCAWSLGDYGYTFGSGTRLTVV.

The V and J genes are TRBV28 and TRBJ2-1, with 9 bases lining up with TRBD2. This CDR3 is built from 16 residues. CDR1 MDHEN and CDR2 SYDVKM come from the germline V gene. V shed 7 bases and J 12 bases; nucleotides not matched to a gene: 19. The CDR3 nucleotides read TGTGCCAGCACCCCATCCGGGACTAGCTCCATGTTCGGGCAGTTCTTC. This sequence encodes CASTPSGTSSMFGQFF.

This clone was seen more than once but under ten times. V and J are TRBV30 and TRBJ2-1, with D hard to call. The V end lost 3 bases, the J end lost 9 bases, and 9 bases lay between the germline ends. Germline V gene lookup returns CDR1 GTSNPN and CDR2 SVGIG (reference sequence). The CDR3 has 11 amino acids. The CDR3 coding sequence is TGTGCCTGGAGGGGTACTACTGAGCAGTTCTTC. It codes for CAWRGTTEQFF.

The chain employs TRBV27 and TRBJ2-1; 8 nucleotides match TRBD2. This CDR3 spans 15 amino acids. The J segment lost 5 bases and the V segment lost 7 bases, leaving 10 bases of the junction unmatched. CDR1 is MNHEY and CDR2 is SMNVEV in the germline V gene (reference sequence). The CDR3 DNA follows: TGTGCCAGCACCCCACTAGCGGCAGGTGACAATGAGCAGTTCTTC. It codes for CASTPLAAGDNEQFF.

This clone was seen only a few times. The rearrangement links TRBV7-2 to TRBJ2-4; possibly TRBD1 for D (5 bases). The V gene lost 1 base and the J gene lost 1 base, with 8 bases spanning the gap. The CDR3 extends over 15 amino acids. CDR1 and CDR2 (germline): SGHTA, FQGNSA. As DNA, the CDR3 is TGTGCCAGCAGCTTAGGAGCAGGGGCCAAAAACATTCAGTACTTC. It is translated as CASSLGAGAKNIQYF.

V and J are TRBV2 and TRBJ1-5; TRBD1 matches at 7 bases. CDR1 and CDR2 (germline): SNHLY, FYNNEI. Trimming cost V 3 bases and J 2 bases; bases outside gene matches: 13. There are 18 residues in the CDR3. The CDR3 DNA sequence: TGTGCCAGCAGTGATCTTACCGGGACAGTGGGAGGCAATCAGCCCCAGCATTTT. Protein sequence: CASSDLTGTVGGNQPQHF.

This clone was found once. V is TRBV30 and J is TRBJ1-5; TRBD1 matches at 7 bases. This CDR3 spans 16 amino acids. Unmatched junction bases numbered 6, after V lost 1 base and J lost 0 bases. CDR1 is GTSNPN and CDR2 is SVGIG in the germline V gene (reference sequence). This chain's CDR3 is CAWSDRDRYSNQPQHF. The CDR3 region has the DNA TGTGCCTGGAGTGACCGGGACAGATATAGCAATCAGCCCCAGCATTTT.

The chain employs TRBV11-2 and TRBJ1-4; unclear D gene. This CDR3 comprises 15 residues. With 6 bases removed from V and 3 bases from J, the gap between germline ends came to 14 bases. Germline V gene lookup returns CDR1 SGHAT and CDR2 FQNNGV. The CDR3 is CASSQKYGANEKLFF. CDR3 coding DNA: TGTGCCAGCAGTCAAAAGTATGGAGCTAATGAAAAACTGTTTTTT.